The source of this T cell receptor (beta chain) is a study of T cells in Graves' hyperthyroidism and ophthalmopathy. Study observations and caveats: Most clonotypes that expanded in the thyroid above 0.001 also showed up in blood.

The CDR3 regions of TCR beta were amplified from RNA transcripts. The study used the HTBI primer set for a first-round RT-PCR of the TCR CDR3. TCRdb passed the multiplex PCR reads through MiXCR, listing each CDR3 protein once. The sample holds 500,000 to 650,000 distinct CDR3 sequences, 12% to 15% seen once. Not enrolled were patients with uncontrolled infection, other autoimmune disease, pregnancy or lactation. Clinical symptoms, serum thyroxine, TRAb, thyroid ultrasound and orbital computed tomography established diagnosis. V gave up 7 bases and J gave up 1 base, with 17 bases separating them. CDR3 length equals 16 residues. In its sample, this clonotype was seen many times. The antigen is unknown.

The sample comprised blood. The TCR originated in a woman between 35 and 50 years old with Graves' hyperthyroidism. V and J are TRBV12-3 or TRBV12-4 and TRBJ2-1; the D gene is possibly TRBD2 (5 bases). The CDR3 reads CASNPGLALSYNEQFF. For the CDR3, the DNA is TGTGCCAGCAACCCTGGGCTAGCTCTTTCCTACAATGAGCAGTTCTTC.